Listed below are T cell receptor beta chains from one sample, sequenced in a study of OX40 agonist ivuxolimab in advanced cancers. This table comes from immunoSEQ multiplex PCR, and its TCRdb copy is limited to in-frame clones, with some not included. The sample yields 75,000 to 95,000 clones, around 89% seen once. This sample comprised CD4+ or CD8+ T cells sorted from blood, obtained in a trial of the OX40 agonist ivuxolimab. Receptors were obtained from an adult with an advanced solid tumor such as melanoma, head and neck, liver or kidney cancer. Both conserved end residues are part of each CDR3. Rows may omit the clone size; those that give it use once, few, many or a size class.

V gene	clone size	CDR3 protein
TRBV29-1	once	CSVHRDGDTEAFF
TRBV7-8	.	CASSPRRGGASETQYF
TRBV9	.	CASSILAGGYDPGELFF
TRBV9	once	CASSVVRSGGPFNTGELFF
TRBV2	.	CASRRGPAEFF
TRBV11-2	.	CASSARGGPGAGELFF
TRBV6-1	.	CASTLGGTAYEQYF
TRBV2	.	CASSQGQGGTDTQYF
TRBV6-1	once	CASSEGSSFSPLHF
TRBV2	.	CASRSLGDTQYF
TRBV4-1	.	CASSQVDRGRFEQYF
TRBV6-1	.	CASSAGLAPYNEQFF
TRBV27	medium-sized	CASSLSKVSRGTEAFF
TRBV11-2	.	CASSLGGGYNEQFF
TRBV10-3	.	CAITTGTTGNTIYF
TRBV25-1	.	CASSPTGTGSHEQYF
TRBV9	.	CASRGFLNYGYTF
TRBV5-1	.	CASSFNRQTGELFF
TRBV2	.	CASSPYGNTIYF
TRBV5-1	.	CASSPLGARADTQYF
TRBV10-3	.	CAISGQETYEQYF
TRBV6-5	.	CASSYGGLLNEKLFF
TRBV18	.	CASSPDPYEQYF
TRBV18	once	CASSAGFFTHTQYF
TRBV5-1	.	CASSSLETGTNEQYF
TRBV5-1	once	CASSLGQGSGETQYF
TRBV18	.	CASSPQGSNQPQHF
TRBV6-4	.	CASSLTGGASAGELFF
TRBV5-1	.	CASIQEPEGETQYF
TRBV19	.	CASSHGRGPIYEQYF
TRBV6-1	.	CASSEAQWGTSSYEQYF
TRBV5-1	.	CASSIGSGGGQETQYF
TRBV11-2	.	CASSLVWGQGPNTGELFF
TRBV2	.	CASRSRGLGETQYF
TRBV10-3	.	CAISETTQSGNTIYF
TRBV27	.	CASSPPGRVGASTDTQYF
TRBV6-5	.	CASSRTGGETQYF
TRBV19	.	CASSIGRQNTEAFF
TRBV2	.	CASSEGQGSIYEQYF
TRBV11-2	.	CASSPLGIEETQYF
TRBV4-1	.	CASSQDRTPDTQYF
TRBV28	once	CASSDLGRSGANVLTF
TRBV6-6	.	CASSYSYRSGGYTF